This note documents a single T cell receptor beta chain sequence. The target antigen is unknown. The CDR3 contains 14 residues. Trimming took 5 bases from V and 7 from J; bases not matched to a gene: 7. Germline V gene data show CDR1 as SGHTA and CDR2 as FQGNSA. The data stem from a study of cytomegalovirus exposure and HLA in healthy donors. The PCR used 60 Vbeta and 13 Jbeta primers. Profiling relied on immunoSEQ multiplex PCR, and the TCRdb table lists in-frame clones only, not all of them. The sample carries about 120,000 clones, more than 60% recorded once. General observations from the study: TRBV6-2, TRBV6-3 and some other V segments were excluded as indistinguishable. For cytomegalovirus status, the classifier reportedly gave diagnoses with high specificity and sensitivity. Per published accounts, TCR beta sequences correctly predicted the HLA-A and HLA-B alleles of most subjects. Rare TCR sequences predominated, though certain public TCRs were found in many donors.

The sequenced sample was PBMCs. This chain links TRBV7-2 with TRBJ1-2, with 10 bases fitting TRBD1. This TCR was sampled from a female donor in good health and CMV-seronegative. CDR3 sequence (DNA): TGTGCCAGCAGCGGAGACAGGGGGCCAATTGGCTACACCTTC. Amino acids: CASSGDRGPIGYTF.